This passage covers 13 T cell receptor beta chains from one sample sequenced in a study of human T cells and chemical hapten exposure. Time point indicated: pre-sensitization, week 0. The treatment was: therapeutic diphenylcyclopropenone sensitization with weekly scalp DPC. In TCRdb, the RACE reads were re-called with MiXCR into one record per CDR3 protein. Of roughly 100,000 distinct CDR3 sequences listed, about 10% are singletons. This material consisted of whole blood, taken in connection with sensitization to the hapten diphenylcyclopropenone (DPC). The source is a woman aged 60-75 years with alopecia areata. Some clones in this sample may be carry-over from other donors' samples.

The CDR3 DNA follows: TGCAGCGTTGCGGGACAGGGCTACGAGCAGTACTTC. This gives the protein CSVAGQGYEQYF. The chain is built from TRBV29-1 and TRBJ2-7; 9 bases fit TRBD1. Trimming took 4 bases from V and 3 from J; bases not matched to a gene: 1. The germline gives CDR1 SQVTM, CDR2 ANQGSEA. There are 12 residues in the CDR3.

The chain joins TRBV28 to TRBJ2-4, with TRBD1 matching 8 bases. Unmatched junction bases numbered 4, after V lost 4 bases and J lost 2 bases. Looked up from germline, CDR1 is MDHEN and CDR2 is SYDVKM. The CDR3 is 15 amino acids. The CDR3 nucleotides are TGTGCCAGCAGTTCAGGGGGCGCGCCCAAAAACATTCAGTACTTC. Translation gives CASSSGGAPKNIQYF.

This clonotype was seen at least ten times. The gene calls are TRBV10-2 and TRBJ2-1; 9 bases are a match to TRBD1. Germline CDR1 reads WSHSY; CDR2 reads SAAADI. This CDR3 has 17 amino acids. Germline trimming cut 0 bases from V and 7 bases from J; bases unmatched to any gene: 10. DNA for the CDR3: TGCGCCAGCAGTGAGTCGACGGGGACAGGGCAGGAGAATGAGCAGTTCTTC. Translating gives CASSESTGTGQENEQFF.

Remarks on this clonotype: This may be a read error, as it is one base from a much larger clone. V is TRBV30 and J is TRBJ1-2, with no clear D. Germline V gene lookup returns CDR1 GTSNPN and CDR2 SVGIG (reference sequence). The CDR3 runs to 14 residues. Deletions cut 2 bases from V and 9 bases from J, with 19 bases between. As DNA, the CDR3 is TGTGCCTGGAGTCCCAGTTCTCGAATGGTTAGCTACACCTTC. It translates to CAWSPSSRMVSYTF. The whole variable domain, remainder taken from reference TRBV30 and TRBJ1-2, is SQTIHQWPATLVQPVGSPLSLECTVEGTSNPNLYWYRQAAGRGLQLLFYSVGIGQISSEVPQNLSASRPQDRQFILSSKKLLLSDSGFYLCAWSPSSRMVSYTFGSGTRLTVV.

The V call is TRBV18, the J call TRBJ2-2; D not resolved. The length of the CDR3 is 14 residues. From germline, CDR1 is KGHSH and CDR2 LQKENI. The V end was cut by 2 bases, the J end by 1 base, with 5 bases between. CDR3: CASSPGENTGELFF. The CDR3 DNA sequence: TGTGCCAGCTCACCAGGAGAGAACACCGGGGAGCTGTTTTTT.

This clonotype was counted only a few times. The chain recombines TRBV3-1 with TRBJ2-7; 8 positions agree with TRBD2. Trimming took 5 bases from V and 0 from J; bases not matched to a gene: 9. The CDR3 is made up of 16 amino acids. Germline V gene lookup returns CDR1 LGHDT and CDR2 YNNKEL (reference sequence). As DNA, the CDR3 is TGTGCCAGCAGCGTATCTAGCGGGCTCCTCTCCTACGAGCAGTACTTC. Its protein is CASSVSSGLLSYEQYF.

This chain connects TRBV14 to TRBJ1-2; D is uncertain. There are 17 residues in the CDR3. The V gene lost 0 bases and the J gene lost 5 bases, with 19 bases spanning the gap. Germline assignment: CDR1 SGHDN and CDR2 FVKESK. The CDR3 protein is CASSQESFRASNYGYTF. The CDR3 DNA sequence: TGTGCCAGCAGCCAAGAAAGTTTCCGCGCGTCCAATTATGGCTACACCTTC.

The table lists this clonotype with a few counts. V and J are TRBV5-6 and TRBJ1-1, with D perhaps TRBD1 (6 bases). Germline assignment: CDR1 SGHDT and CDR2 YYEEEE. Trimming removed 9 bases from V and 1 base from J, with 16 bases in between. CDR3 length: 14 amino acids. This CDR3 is CATTSGGWNTEAFF. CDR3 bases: TGTGCCACAACTTCGGGGGGCTGGAACACTGAAGCTTTCTTT.

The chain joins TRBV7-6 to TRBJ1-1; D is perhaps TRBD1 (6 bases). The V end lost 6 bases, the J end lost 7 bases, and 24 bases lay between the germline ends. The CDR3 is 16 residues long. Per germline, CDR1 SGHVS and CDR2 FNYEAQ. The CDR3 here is CASSFPSTGRTGEAFF. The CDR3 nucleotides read TGTGCCAGCAGTTTTCCATCAACAGGGAGGACCGGTGAAGCTTTCTTT.

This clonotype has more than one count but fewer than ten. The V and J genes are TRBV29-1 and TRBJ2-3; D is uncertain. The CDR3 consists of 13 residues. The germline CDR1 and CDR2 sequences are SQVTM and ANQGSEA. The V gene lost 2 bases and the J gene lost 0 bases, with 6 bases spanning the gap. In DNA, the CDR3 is TGCAGCGTTGAATGGTCTAGCACAGATACGCAGTATTTT. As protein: CSVEWSSTDTQYF.

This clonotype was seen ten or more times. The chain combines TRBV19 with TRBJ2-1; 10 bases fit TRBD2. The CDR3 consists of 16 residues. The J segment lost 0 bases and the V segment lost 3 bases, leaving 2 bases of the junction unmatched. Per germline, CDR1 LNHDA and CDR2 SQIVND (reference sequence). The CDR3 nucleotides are TGTGCCAGTAGTATTAGCGGGGGGCGCTCCTACAATGAGCAGTTCTTC. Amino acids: CASSISGGRSYNEQFF. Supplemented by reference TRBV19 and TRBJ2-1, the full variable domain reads DGGITQSPKYLFRKEGQNVTLSCEQNLNHDAMYWYRQDPGQGLRLIYYSQIVNDFQKGDIAEGYSVSREKKESFPLTVTSAQKNPTAFYLCASSISGGRSYNEQFFGPGTRLTVL.

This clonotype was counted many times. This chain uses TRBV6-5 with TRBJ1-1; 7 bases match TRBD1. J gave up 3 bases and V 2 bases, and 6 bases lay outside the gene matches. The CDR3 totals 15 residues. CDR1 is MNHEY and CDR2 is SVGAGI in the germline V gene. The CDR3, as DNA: TGTGCCAGCAGTTACGGGGTAGGGGGCGACACTGAAGCTTTCTTT. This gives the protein CASSYGVGGDTEAFF.

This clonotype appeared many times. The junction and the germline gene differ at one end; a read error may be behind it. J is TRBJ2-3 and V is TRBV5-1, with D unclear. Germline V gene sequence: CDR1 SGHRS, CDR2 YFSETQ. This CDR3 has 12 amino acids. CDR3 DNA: TGTGCCAGCAGCTTAGAGGCAGATACGCAGTATTTT. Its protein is CASSLEADTQYF.